Following are 13 T cell receptor beta chains from one sample sequenced in a study of Graves' ophthalmopathy and Graves' hyperthyroidism. Amplification of TCR beta CDR3 regions used RNA transcripts. HTBI-primed first-round RT-PCR preceded second-round multiplex PCR. MiXCR, run by TCRdb on the multiplex PCR reads, gives a single entry per CDR3 protein. The sample shows a few hundred thousand distinct CDR3 sequences, 15% to 20% of them seen only once. Sequencing was done on a sample of peripheral blood. The origin of the receptors is an adult woman with stable Graves' hyperthyroidism.

This clonotype was observed at least ten times. The chain recombines TRBV7-9 with TRBJ1-2; a weak D match, TRBD1 (6 bases). The CDR3 has 15 amino acids. Germline CDR1 and CDR2: SEHNR and FQNEAQ (reference sequence). V gave up 5 bases and J gave up 0 bases, with 13 bases separating them. CDR3 DNA sequence: TGTGCCAGCAGCAAATCAGGGGAGACTAACTATGGCTACACCTTC. Protein product: CASSKSGETNYGYTF.

This clonotype showed up many times. The gene calls are TRBV28 and TRBJ1-6, with D unresolved. The germline V and J ends were trimmed by 5 bases and 9 bases, with 17 bases remaining between them. There are 15 residues in the CDR3. Germline assignment: CDR1 MDHEN and CDR2 SYDVKM. The DNA of the CDR3 is TGTGCCAGCAGTCCCCCCCCCCGGGAAGGTTCACCCCTCCACTTT. It codes for CASSPPPREGSPLHF.

In its sample, this clonotype was seen many times. The chain is built from TRBV12-3 or TRBV12-4 and TRBJ2-4, with a weak D call TRBD1 (5 bases). The CDR3 runs 16 residues. V was pared by 3 bases and J by 0 bases, with 12 bases between. CDR3 in amino acids: CASSFRGWGAKNIQYF. In DNA form, the CDR3 reads TGTGCCAGCAGTTTTAGGGGATGGGGAGCCAAAAACATTCAGTACTTC.

In this sample, this clonotype turned up many times. V is TRBV4-1 and J is TRBJ2-5, with 9 bases lining up with TRBD2. Germline trimming cut 8 bases from V and 2 bases from J; bases unmatched to any gene: 9. Germline CDR1 reads MGHRA; CDR2 reads YSYEKL. The CDR3 is 15 residues long. The CDR3 protein is CASRLSAGGQETQYF. In DNA form, the CDR3 reads TGCGCCAGCCGGCTCTCTGCGGGGGGGCAAGAGACCCAGTACTTC.

Turning to this clonotype: A much larger clone is a single base away; this may be a read error. The V gene is TRBV20-1, the J gene TRBJ1-6; D is ambiguous. Trimming took off 6 bases at V and 5 bases at J, with 17 bases between the two ends. The CDR3 has 15 amino acids. CDR1 is DFQATT and CDR2 is SNEGSKA in the germline V gene (reference sequence). The DNA for the CDR3 is TGCAGTGCCCTGTTGACGGGGAGCAATAATTCACCCCTCCACTTT. Translating it yields CSALLTGSNNSPLHF.

This clonotype was picked up a small number of times. V and J are TRBV7-9 and TRBJ1-6; D possibly corresponds to TRBD1 (6 bases). CDR1 and CDR2 (germline): SEHNR, FQNEAQ (reference sequence). This CDR3 is built from 16 residues. V shed 4 bases and J shed 0 bases, with 10 bases lying between them. For the CDR3, the DNA is TGTGCCAGCAGCTCGACAGGTCTCTCCTATAATTCACCCCTCCACTTT. Protein sequence: CASSSTGLSYNSPLHF.

The chain has TRBV6-2 or TRBV6-3 and TRBJ2-7; either TRBD1 or TRBD2 may fit D (5 bases each). The V end was cut by 11 bases, the J end by 3 bases, with 23 bases between. The CDR3 consists of 15 residues. Germline V gene sequence: CDR1 MNHEY, CDR2 SVGEGT. CDR3 DNA: TGTGCCGTGCTTACAGGAGGCATGGCTCACTACGAGCAGTACTTC. It encodes CAVLTGGMAHYEQYF.

Regarding this clonotype: A read error may be the cause here, since a much bigger clone is one base away. V usage is TRBV11-2 and J usage is TRBJ2-7; D is unclear. Germline V gene sequence: CDR1 SGHAT, CDR2 FQNNGV. CDR3 length: 13 amino acids. Trimming removed 5 bases at V and 5 bases at J, with 13 bases between. The CDR3 sequence: CASSVVSADEQYF. DNA of the CDR3: TGTGCCAGCAGCGTGGTCTCGGCGGACGAGCAGTACTTC.

This clonotype came up many times. The V gene is TRBV7-2, the J gene TRBJ2-7; 10 nucleotides align to TRBD1. The CDR3 sequence is 15 residues long. Per the germline V gene, CDR1 is SGHTA and CDR2 is FQGNSA. Trimming at V came to 1 base and at J to 7 bases, leaving 7 bases not matched to a gene. Written as DNA, the CDR3 is TGTGCCAGCAGCTTAGGCTGGGACAGGGGTAGGGAGCAGTACTTC. Encoded protein: CASSLGWDRGREQYF. Full variable domain (missing parts from reference TRBV7-2 and TRBJ2-7): GAGVSQSPSNKVTEKGKDVELRCDPISGHTALYWYRQSLGQGLEFLIYFQGNSAPDKSGLPSDRFSAERTGGSVSTLTIQRTQQEDSAVYLCASSLGWDRGREQYFGPGTRLTVT.

In its sample, this clonotype was seen many times. CDR3 bases: TGTGCCAGCAGTTACTCAGGGGGTACCGGTGATAATTCACCCCTCCACTTT. Its translation is CASSYSGGTGDNSPLHF. This rearrangement joins TRBV6-5 to TRBJ1-6; a possible D gene is TRBD1 (6 bases). CDR1 is MNHEY, CDR2 SVGAGI, per germline. V was shortened by 0 bases and J by 5 bases, with 14 bases between the two germline ends. The CDR3 runs to 17 residues.

The chain carries TRBV19 and TRBJ1-5; D is ambiguous. V was shortened by 4 bases and J by 5 bases, with 9 bases between the two germline ends. The CDR3 length is 13 residues. Germline values: CDR1 LNHDA, CDR2 SQIVND (reference sequence). This CDR3 is CASSSQVYQPQHF. The CDR3 DNA sequence: TGTGCCAGTAGTAGCCAGGTTTATCAGCCCCAGCATTTT.

There are many counts of this clonotype. The V call is TRBV12-3 or TRBV12-4, the J call TRBJ1-1; D not resolved. V was clipped by 2 bases and J by 0 bases, with 10 bases between them. The CDR3 loop spans 15 amino acids. The CDR3 coding sequence is TGTGCCAGCAGTTTAATGATGGCCATGAACACTGAAGCTTTCTTT. This gives the protein CASSLMMAMNTEAFF.

This clonotype was observed a handful of times. The gene calls are TRBV5-1 and TRBJ1-6, with 10 positions matching TRBD1. CDR1 and CDR2 (germline): SGHRS, YFSETQ. The CDR3 is 18 residues long. The V segment lost 4 bases and the J segment 0 bases; nucleotides outside the gene matches: 7. CDR3 protein: CASSEGQGRLSYNSPLHF. The CDR3 bases are TGCGCCAGCAGCGAGGGACAGGGGAGACTCTCCTATAATTCACCCCTCCACTTT.